This T cell receptor beta chain emerged from a study of neurological immune-mediated disorders. This clonotype was observed many times. 5'RACE with 10-nucleotide random UMIs generated the cDNA. TCRdb passed the 5' RACE reads through MiXCR, listing each CDR3 protein once. The sample lists 20,000 or so distinct CDR3 sequences, 7.5% occurring once. CDR3 length equals 19 residues. The germline V gene has CDR1 SGHVS and CDR2 FQNEAQ. After removal of 5 bases from V and 0 bases from J, the junction contained 9 bases not matched to a gene. The TCR sequence derives from a woman aged 30 to 39 with HTLV-1-associated myelopathy (HAM/TSP). The sequencing input was CD8+ T cells from blood. The rearrangement uses TRBV7-8 and TRBJ2-1; 14 nucleotides line up with TRBD2. As DNA, the CDR3 is TGTGCCAGCAGCCACGGACTAGCGGGGGGCCCTAGCTCCTACAATGAGCAGTTCTTC. Amino acids: CASSHGLAGGPSSYNEQFF.